The 24 T cell receptor beta chains in this list originate from one sample, sequenced in a study of blood T cell repertoires in COVID-19. The protocol was immunoSEQ multiplex PCR, while the TCRdb copy is restricted to in-frame clones and leaves out a portion. The data contain hundreds of thousands of clones, roughly 89% of them singletons. Sequencing was done on a sample of peripheral blood. These TCRs come from a woman between 18 and 30 years old who had recovered from COVID-19.

V and J are TRBV5-8 and TRBJ2-7; TRBD2 matches 9 bases. Looked up from germline, CDR1 is SGHTS and CDR2 is YDEGEE. The CDR3 contains 13 residues. V lost 4 bases to trimming and J lost 4 bases; unmatched junction nucleotides: 3. The CDR3, as DNA: TGTGCCAGCAGCCTAGCGGGGAGGTACGAGCAGTACGTC. Encoded protein: CASSLAGRYEQYV.

J is TRBJ2-1 and V is TRBV7-2; a weak D match, TRBD2 (6 bases). The V end lost 1 base, the J end lost 5 bases, and 15 bases lay between the germline ends. This CDR3 is built from 16 residues. The germline V gene has CDR1 SGHTA and CDR2 FQGNSA. This CDR3 is CASSLDARGGNNEQFF. The DNA of the CDR3 is TGTGCCAGCAGCTTAGATGCGCGTGGGGGGAACAATGAGCAGTTCTTC.

The V and J genes are TRBV18 and TRBJ2-1; 9 bases map to TRBD2. Germline CDR1 is KGHSH and CDR2 is LQKENI. J lost 5 bases, V lost 6 bases, and 8 bases had no gene match. There are 15 residues in the CDR3. The CDR3 is CASSTGIAGDNEQFF. The CDR3 DNA follows: TGTGCCAGCTCTACCGGTATAGCGGGGGACAATGAGCAGTTCTTC.

The chain couples TRBV19 to TRBJ1-5; the D is unclear. The CDR3 has 14 residues. CDR1 is LNHDA and CDR2 is SQIVND in the germline V gene (reference sequence). Deletions cut 2 bases from V and 4 bases from J, with 9 bases between. This CDR3 reads CASSIYGENQPQHF. In DNA form, the CDR3 reads TGTGCCAGTAGTATATACGGGGAAAATCAGCCCCAGCATTTT.

The chain carries TRBV6-1 and TRBJ2-1; perhaps TRBD2 as D (6 bases). The CDR3 extends over 15 amino acids. Germline V CDR1 and CDR2: MNHNS, SASEGT. Deletions cut 2 bases from V and 2 bases from J, with 10 bases between. Here the CDR3 DNA reads TGTGCCAGCAGTGAAAGCGGGTGGGCCTACAATGAGCAGTTCTTC. It translates to CASSESGWAYNEQFF.

The V gene is TRBV7-7, the J gene TRBJ2-2; weak D call: TRBD1 (6 bases). V lost 3 bases to trimming and J lost 8 bases, with 16 bases between them. The CDR3 contains 15 residues. Germline assignment: CDR1 SSHAT and CDR2 FNYEAQ (reference sequence). Here the CDR3 DNA reads TGTGCCAGCAGCTTGTCTAGGGGGAGCCTTGGGGAGCTGTTTTTT. This encodes CASSLSRGSLGELFF.

The chain couples TRBV7-2 to TRBJ1-5, with D unclear. The V end lost 0 bases, the J end lost 2 bases, and 8 bases lay between the germline ends. The germline V gene encodes CDR1 SGHTA and CDR2 FQGNSA. This CDR3 has 15 amino acids. CDR3 protein: CASSLAGGGNQPQHF. In nucleotides, the CDR3 is TGTGCCAGCAGCTTAGCTGGAGGAGGCAATCAGCCCCAGCATTTT.

The rearrangement joins TRBV19 to TRBJ1-3; D may be TRBD1 (5 bases). This CDR3 comprises 14 residues. Trimming stripped 3 bases from V and 3 bases from J, with 9 bases between. Germline-derived CDR1 and CDR2 are LNHDA and SQIVND (reference sequence). CDR3 nucleotide sequence: TGTGCCAGTAGTATTGGGGGAGGTGGAAACACCATATATTTT. Translated: CASSIGGGGNTIYF.

This clone appeared once. CDR3 DNA sequence: TGTGCCAGCAGCTTAAGCGCAGGGGCAGGGAGCAATCAGCCCCAGCATTTT. Translated, it gives CASSLSAGAGSNQPQHF. The chain carries TRBV7-2 and TRBJ1-5; D may be TRBD1 (6 bases). Germline assignment: CDR1 SGHTA and CDR2 FQGNSA. The CDR3 extends over 17 amino acids. V dropped 2 bases and J dropped 1 base, with 15 bases sitting between them.

The chain combines TRBV6-4 with TRBJ1-2, with a weak D call TRBD1 (6 bases). This CDR3 contains 15 residues. V was trimmed by 5 bases and J by 0 bases, leaving 13 bases between them. Germline lookup yields CDR1 MRHNA and CDR2 SNTAGT. The CDR3 DNA follows: TGTGCCAGCAGTTATGACAGGAAAGCTAACTATGGCTACACCTTC. As protein: CASSYDRKANYGYTF.

This clone was picked up one time. The genes are TRBV4-2 and TRBJ2-1; D is perhaps TRBD1 (5 bases). The CDR3 extends over 16 amino acids. Germline V gene data show CDR1 as LGHNA and CDR2 as YNFKEQ. Trimming stripped 0 bases from V and 0 bases from J, with 9 bases between. Here the CDR3 DNA reads TGTGCCAGCAGCCAAGAGGGGCGGAGCTCCTACAATGAGCAGTTCTTC. It is translated as CASSQEGRSSYNEQFF.

V is TRBV12-3 or TRBV12-4 and J is TRBJ1-2; D is undetermined. The CDR3 covers 13 residues. Trimming shortened V by 6 bases and J by 8 bases, and 16 bases separated the two germline ends. In DNA, the CDR3 is TGTGCCAGCAGCCAATCTCCGGGGTCGGGCTACACCTTC. Translation gives CASSQSPGSGYTF.

This clone was seen only once. J is TRBJ2-3 and V is TRBV5-4, with 13 bases identical to TRBD2. V lost 5 bases and J lost 0; bases outside the gene matches: 12. The CDR3 runs 19 residues. CDR1 and CDR2 from the germline V gene are SGHNT and YYREEE (reference sequence). CDR3 residues: CASRPALAGGITSTDTQYF. CDR3 DNA: TGTGCCAGCAGACCCGCACTAGCGGGAGGGATCACTAGCACAGATACGCAGTATTTT.

V and J are TRBV7-9 and TRBJ1-6, with D perhaps TRBD1 (6 bases). This CDR3 has 14 residues. The V end was cut by 7 bases, the J end by 8 bases, with 15 bases between. CDR1 SEHNR and CDR2 FQNEAQ come from the germline V gene (reference sequence). This CDR3 reads CASKTGQTYSPLHF. CDR3 nucleotide sequence: TGTGCCAGCAAAACAGGGCAGACCTATTCACCCCTCCACTTT.

This clone was recorded once. This chain joins TRBV18 and TRBJ2-2, with 10 bases lining up with TRBD2. With V trimmed by 0 bases and J by 6 bases, 4 bases remained unmatched. The CDR3 is made up of 16 amino acids. Germline lookup yields CDR1 KGHSH and CDR2 LQKENI. For the CDR3, the DNA is TGTGCCAGCTCACCACCGTTAAGCGGGAGGGCCGGGGAGCTGTTTTTT. Translating it yields CASSPPLSGRAGELFF.

The chain carries TRBV7-2 and TRBJ1-2, with 9 bases aligning to TRBD1. CDR1 and CDR2 from the germline V gene are SGHTA and FQGNSA. This CDR3 region has 15 residues. The ends lost 4 bases at V and 4 bases at J; junction bases unmatched: 7. Here the CDR3 reads CASSSGTGFIYGYTF. The DNA of the CDR3 is TGTGCCAGCAGCTCTGGGACAGGGTTTATCTATGGCTACACCTTC. Full variable domain (missing parts from reference TRBV7-2 and TRBJ1-2): GAGVSQSPSNKVTEKGKDVELRCDPISGHTALYWYRQSLGQGLEFLIYFQGNSAPDKSGLPSDRFSAERTGGSVSTLTIQRTQQEDSAVYLCASSSGTGFIYGYTFGSGTRLTVV.

The chain recombines TRBV9 with TRBJ2-3, with a weak D call TRBD2 (5 bases). Between the trimmed V and J ends, which lost 5 bases and 0 bases, there was a span of 13 bases. The germline V gene encodes CDR1 SGDLS and CDR2 YYNGEE. CDR3 length: 15 amino acids. CDR3 nucleotide sequence: TGTGCCAGCAGTCAAACGGGGTGGAGCACAGATACGCAGTATTTT. Encoded protein: CASSQTGWSTDTQYF.

The rearrangement joins TRBV4-1 to TRBJ2-1, with 8 positions matching TRBD2. The CDR3 sequence is 14 residues long. V shed 3 bases and J 10 bases; nucleotides not matched to a gene: 8. From germline, CDR1 is MGHRA and CDR2 YSYEKL. This CDR3 reads CASSQNGLAREQFF. DNA for the CDR3: TGCGCCAGCAGCCAGAATGGACTAGCAAGAGAGCAGTTCTTC.

The chain recombines TRBV11-2 with TRBJ2-5; 7 bases fit TRBD2. This CDR3 contains 14 residues. The junction had 8 bases not matched to a gene; V was cut back by 5 bases and J by 5 bases. CDR1 is SGHAT and CDR2 is FQNNGV in the germline V gene. The CDR3 loop reads CASSGGEVLETQYF. The CDR3 DNA follows: TGTGCCAGCAGCGGGGGGGAGGTTTTGGAGACCCAGTACTTC.

The rearrangement links TRBV4-3 to TRBJ1-5, with D unclear. There are 18 residues in the CDR3. Germline CDR1 reads LGHNA; CDR2 reads YSLEER. V lost 4 bases, J lost 3 bases, and 22 bases lay in between. The CDR3 loop reads CASSPSGFSTRINQPQHF. CDR3 bases: TGCGCCAGCAGCCCCTCAGGCTTTTCGACACGAATCAATCAGCCCCAGCATTTT.

The genes are TRBV10-3 and TRBJ2-5; 15 positions agree with TRBD2. The CDR3 consists of 16 residues. Germline CDR1 ENHRY, CDR2 SYGVKD. With 6 bases clipped from V and 1 base from J, the junction kept 3 bases outside the gene matches. The chain's CDR3 is CAISRTSGRGQETQYF. CDR3 sequence (DNA): TGTGCCATCAGCCGGACTAGCGGGAGGGGCCAAGAGACCCAGTACTTC.

This chain uses TRBV10-3 with TRBJ1-5; D is unclear. V was pared by 0 bases and J by 3 bases, with 15 bases between. This CDR3 is built from 17 residues. The germline gives CDR1 ENHRY, CDR2 SYGVKD. The CDR3 nucleotides read TGTGCCATCAGTGAGTCCCCTTTTGGGCACCACAATCAGCCCCAGCATTTT. Its protein product is CAISESPFGHHNQPQHF.

The chain is built from TRBV7-9 and TRBJ1-3, with D unclear. The CDR3 length is 11 residues. Germline V gives CDR1 SEHNR, CDR2 FQNEAQ (reference sequence). V lost 8 bases and J lost 3, with 5 bases in between. The CDR3 sequence is CASLSGNTIYF. CDR3 coding DNA: TGTGCCAGCCTTAGTGGAAACACCATATATTTT.

The J gene is TRBJ1-5, the V gene TRBV19; 12 nucleotides align to TRBD1. V shed 6 bases, J shed 6 bases, and the junction held 6 bases outside the gene matches. The CDR3 has 15 amino acids. CDR1 and CDR2 from the germline V gene are LNHDA and SQIVND (reference sequence). CDR3 residues: CASRWGQGAGQPQHF. CDR3 nucleotide sequence: TGTGCCAGTAGATGGGGACAGGGGGCCGGTCAGCCCCAGCATTTT.